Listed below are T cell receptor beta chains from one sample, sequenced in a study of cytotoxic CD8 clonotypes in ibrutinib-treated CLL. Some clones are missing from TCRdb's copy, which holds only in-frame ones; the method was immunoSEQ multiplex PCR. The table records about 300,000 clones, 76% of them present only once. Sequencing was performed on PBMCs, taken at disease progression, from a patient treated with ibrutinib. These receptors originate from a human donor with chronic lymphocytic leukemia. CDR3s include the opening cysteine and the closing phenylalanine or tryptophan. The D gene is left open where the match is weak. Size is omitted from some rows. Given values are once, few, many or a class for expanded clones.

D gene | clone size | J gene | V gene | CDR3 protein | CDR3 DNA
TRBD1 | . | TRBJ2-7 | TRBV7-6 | CASSFEDRGYEQYF | TGTGCCAGCAGCTTTGAGGACAGGGGTTACGAGCAGTACTTC
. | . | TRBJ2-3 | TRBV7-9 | CASSRSRWGLATDTQYF | TGTGCCAGCAGTAGATCCCGGTGGGGGTTGGCCACAGATACGCAGTATTTT
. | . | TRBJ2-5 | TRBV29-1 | CSTALGETQYF | TGCAGTACAGCGTTAGGAGAGACCCAGTACTTC
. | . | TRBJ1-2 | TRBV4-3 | CASSQDQGINYGYTF | TGCGCCAGCAGCCAAGATCAGGGGATTAACTATGGCTACACCTTC
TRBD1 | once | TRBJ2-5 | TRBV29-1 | CSVETGGLGETQYF | TGCAGCGTTGAGACAGGGGGATTAGGAGAGACCCAGTACTTC
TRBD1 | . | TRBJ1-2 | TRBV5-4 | CASSLFRDRRFNYGYTF | TGTGCCAGCAGCTTGTTTCGGGACAGGCGCTTTAACTATGGCTACACCTTC
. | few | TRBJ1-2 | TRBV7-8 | CASSLDVDSYGYTF | TGTGCCAGCAGCTTAGACGTGGACAGCTATGGCTACACCTTC
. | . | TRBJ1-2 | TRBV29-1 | CSVDEGLWGYTF | TGCAGCGTTGACGAGGGCCTTTGGGGCTACACCTTC
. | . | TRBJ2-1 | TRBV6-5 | CASSYRRASGPNEQFF | TGTGCCAGCAGTTATCGTCGGGCTAGTGGGCCCAATGAGCAGTTCTTC
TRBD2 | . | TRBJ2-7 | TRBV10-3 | CAISEPGTGGGDEQYF | TGTGCCATCAGTGAGCCGGGAACGGGAGGAGGCGACGAGCAGTACTTC
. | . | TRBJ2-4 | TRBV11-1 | CASSIATRDDPGDIQYF | TGTGCCAGCAGCATCGCCACCCGGGACGACCCCGGTGACATTCAGTACTTC
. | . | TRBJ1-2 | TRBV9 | CASSVGWGGTLNYGYTF | TGTGCCAGCAGCGTAGGTTGGGGGGGCACCCTTAACTATGGCTACACCTTC
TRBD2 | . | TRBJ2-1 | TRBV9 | CASSVTSGDNEQFF | TGTGCCAGCAGCGTGACTAGCGGGGACAATGAGCAGTTCTTC
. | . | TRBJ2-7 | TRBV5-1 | CASSQTFGLVYEQYF | TGCGCCAGCAGCCAGACCTTCGGGCTAGTCTACGAGCAGTACTTC
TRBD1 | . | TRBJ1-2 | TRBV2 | CASLHRGIYGYTF | TGTGCCAGCTTGCACAGGGGGATCTATGGCTACACCTTC
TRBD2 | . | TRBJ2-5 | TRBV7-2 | CASSSQLAGGQETQYF | TGTGCCAGCAGCTCCCAACTAGCGGGGGGGCAAGAGACCCAGTACTTC
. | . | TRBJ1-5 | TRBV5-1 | CASSLEGGENQPQHF | TGCGCCAGCAGCTTGGAGGGAGGGGAGAATCAGCCCCAGCATTTT
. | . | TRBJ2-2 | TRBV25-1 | CASSDLGLDTGELFF | TGTGCCAGCAGTGATCTGGGGCTTGACACCGGGGAGCTGTTTTTT
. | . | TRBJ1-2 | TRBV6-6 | CASSTTGLDGYTF | TGTGCCAGCAGTACCACAGGTCTTGATGGCTACACCTTC
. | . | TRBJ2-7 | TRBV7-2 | CASSPTGGPEQYF | TGTGCCAGCAGCCCCACGGGCGGGCCCGAGCAGTACTTC
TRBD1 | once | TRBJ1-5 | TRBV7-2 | CASSLAQGDQPQHF | TGTGCCAGCAGCTTAGCACAGGGGGATCAGCCCCAGCATTTT
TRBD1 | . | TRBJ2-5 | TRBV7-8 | CASSFRTGYQETQYF | TGTGCCAGCAGCTTTCGGACAGGATATCAAGAGACCCAGTACTTC
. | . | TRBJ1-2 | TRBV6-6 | CASSYSQGQGYTF | TGTGCCAGCAGTTACTCTCAGGGGCAAGGCTACACCTTC
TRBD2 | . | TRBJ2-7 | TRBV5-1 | CASTSGGTYEQYF | TGCGCCAGCACTAGCGGGGGGACCTACGAGCAGTACTTC
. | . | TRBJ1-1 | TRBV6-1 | CASSVGLSNTEAFF | TGTGCCAGCAGTGTCGGTTTGAGTAACACTGAAGCTTTCTTT
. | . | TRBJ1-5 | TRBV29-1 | CSVEEGGQPQHF | TGCAGCGTTGAAGAGGGGGGTCAGCCCCAGCATTTT
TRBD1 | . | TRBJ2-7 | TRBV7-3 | CASSLYDRVYEQYF | TGTGCCAGCAGCTTATACGACAGGGTTTACGAGCAGTACTTC
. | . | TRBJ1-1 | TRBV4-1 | CASSQVGTVNTEAFF | TGCGCCAGCAGCCAAGTAGGGACGGTGAACACTGAAGCTTTCTTT
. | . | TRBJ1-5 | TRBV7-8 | CASSLRWNQPQHF | TGTGCCAGCAGCTTGAGGTGGAATCAGCCCCAGCATTTT
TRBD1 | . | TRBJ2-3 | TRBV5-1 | CASSLELGTGGDSDTQYF | TGCGCCAGCAGCTTGGAGTTGGGGACAGGGGGTGATTCAGATACGCAGTATTTT
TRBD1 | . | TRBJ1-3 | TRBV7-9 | CASSAGDSDSGNTIYF | TGTGCCAGCAGCGCGGGGGACAGTGACTCTGGAAACACCATATATTTT
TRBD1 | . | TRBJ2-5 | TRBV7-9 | CASSYRGLGETQYF | TGTGCCAGCAGCTACAGGGGGTTGGGGGAGACCCAGTACTTC
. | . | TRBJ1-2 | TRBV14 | CASSLTALYGYTF | TGTGCCAGCAGCCTAACCGCGCTCTATGGCTACACCTTC
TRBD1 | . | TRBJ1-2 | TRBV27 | CASRHRGSGYGYTF | TGTGCCAGCCGACACAGGGGCTCGGGCTATGGCTACACCTTC
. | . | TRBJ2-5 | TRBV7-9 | CASSLAASEAKETQYF | TGTGCCAGCAGCTTAGCGGCATCCGAAGCGAAAGAGACCCAGTACTTC
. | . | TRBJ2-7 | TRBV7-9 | CASSSGPPSTEQYF | TGTGCCAGCAGCTCCGGTCCTCCTAGCACCGAGCAGTACTTC
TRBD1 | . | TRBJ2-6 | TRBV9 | CASSVDRGSSGANVLTF | TGTGCCAGCAGCGTTGACAGGGGGAGCTCTGGGGCCAACGTCCTGACTTTC
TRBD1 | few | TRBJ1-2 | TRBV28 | CASSWPGQLLNGYTF | TGTGCCAGCAGTTGGCCGGGACAGCTTTTGAATGGCTACACCTTC
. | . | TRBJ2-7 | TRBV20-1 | CSASNGGEQYF | TGCAGTGCTAGTAACGGAGGCGAGCAGTACTTC
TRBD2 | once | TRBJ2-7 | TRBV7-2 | CASSPWGSGSSYEQYF | TGTGCCAGCAGCCCTTGGGGTAGCGGGAGCTCCTACGAGCAGTACTTC
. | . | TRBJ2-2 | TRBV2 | CASRSGTMNTGELFF | TGTGCCAGCAGATCCGGGACAATGAACACCGGGGAGCTGTTTTTT
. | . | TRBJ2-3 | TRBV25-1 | CASSGVGTQYF | TGTGCCAGCAGTGGAGTAGGTACGCAGTATTTT
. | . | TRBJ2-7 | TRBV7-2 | CASSFTGTQPYEQYF | TGTGCCAGCAGCTTCACCGGGACACAACCCTACGAGCAGTACTTC
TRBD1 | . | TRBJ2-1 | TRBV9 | CASSVGDRGGDEQFF | TGTGCCAGCAGCGTAGGGGACAGGGGAGGGGATGAGCAGTTCTTC
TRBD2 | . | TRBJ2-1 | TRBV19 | CASSIAPGRARNEQFF | TGTGCCAGTAGTATAGCCCCCGGGAGGGCCAGGAATGAGCAGTTCTTC
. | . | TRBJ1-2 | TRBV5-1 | CASRPTGDYGYTF | TGCGCCAGCAGGCCCACGGGTGACTATGGCTACACCTTC
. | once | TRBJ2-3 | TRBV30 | CAWSVDTPSSTPDTQYF | TGTGCCTGGAGTGTAGATACGCCGAGTAGCACCCCAGATACGCAGTATTTT
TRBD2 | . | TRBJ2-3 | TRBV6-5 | CASSYRSGSADTQYF | TGTGCCAGCAGTTACAGAAGCGGGAGTGCAGATACGCAGTATTTT
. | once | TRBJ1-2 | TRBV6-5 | CASRTDQNYGYTF | TGTGCCAGCAGGACGGACCAGAACTATGGCTACACCTTC
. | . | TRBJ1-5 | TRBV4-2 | CASSQADRNQPQHF | TGTGCCAGCAGCCAAGCGGATCGCAATCAGCCCCAGCATTTT
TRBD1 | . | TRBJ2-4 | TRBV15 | CATSRDVGQVKNIQYF | TGTGCCACCAGCAGAGATGTCGGACAGGTCAAAAACATTCAGTACTTC
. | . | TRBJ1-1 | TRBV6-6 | CASSLQGNTEAFF | TGTGCCAGCAGTCTACAGGGAAACACTGAAGCTTTCTTT
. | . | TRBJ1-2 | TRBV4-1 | CASSQTRDGYGYTF | TGCGCCAGCAGCCAGACAAGGGATGGCTATGGCTACACCTTC
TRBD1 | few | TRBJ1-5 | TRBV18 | CASSARQGINQPQHF | TGTGCCAGCTCAGCCCGACAGGGGATCAATCAGCCCCAGCATTTT